These 17 T cell receptor beta chains originate from one sample sequenced in a study of blood T cell repertoires in COVID-19. The data were produced by immunoSEQ multiplex PCR, yet TCRdb's version contains in-frame clones alone and is incomplete. The sample shows about 300,000 clones, approximately 88% of them seen only once. Sequenced input: peripheral blood. The receptors here all came from a man between 18 and 35 years old with active or convalescent COVID-19.

Note on this clone: One junction end disagrees with the germline gene, perhaps due to a read error. The chain uses TRBV6-2 or TRBV6-3 and TRBJ1-6; 7 nucleotides agree with TRBD1. Germline V gives CDR1 MNHEY, CDR2 SVGEGT. This CDR3 region has 12 residues. The CDR3 bases are TGTGCCAGCAGTTACCCGGGACAGCGATCATTCTTT. This gives the protein CASSYPGQRSFF.

J is TRBJ2-7 and V is TRBV2, with TRBD1 matching over 9 bases. This CDR3 region has 14 residues. Germline CDR1 and CDR2: SNHLY and FYNNEI. Trimming took 7 bases from V and 6 from J; bases not matched to a gene: 10. The CDR3 loop reads CASKGPPGQGEQYF. The CDR3 coding sequence is TGTGCCAGCAAGGGCCCTCCGGGACAGGGCGAGCAGTACTTC.

The V gene is TRBV20-1, the J gene TRBJ2-3, with D perhaps matching TRBD2 (5 bases). In germline, CDR1 is DFQATT, CDR2 SNEGSKA (reference sequence). This CDR3 contains 11 residues. Trimming left V 6 bases short and J 6 bases short, with 10 bases between. The CDR3 DNA is TGCAGTGCCCTACGCGGGGATACGCAGTATTTT. Amino acids: CSALRGDTQYF.

The gene calls are TRBV9 and TRBJ2-3, with no clear D. Germline CDR1 is SGDLS and CDR2 is YYNGEE. V lost 4 bases, J lost 2 bases, and 14 bases lay in between. The CDR3 length is 15 residues. DNA of the CDR3: TGTGCCAGCAGCTCCTTCGACATCCACACAGATACGCAGTATTTT. Its translation: CASSSFDIHTDTQYF.

V and J are TRBV4-1 and TRBJ1-3; D perhaps matches TRBD1 (6 bases). Germline assignment: CDR1 MGHRA and CDR2 YSYEKL. The germline V and J ends were trimmed by 3 bases and 4 bases, with 16 bases remaining between them. This CDR3 has 16 amino acids. Here the CDR3 DNA reads TGCGCCAGCAGCCACTACCTGACAGGAGAGGGAAACACCATATATTTT. It is translated as CASSHYLTGEGNTIYF.

The CDR3 loop reads CASSPGTGQETQYF. The CDR3 DNA is TGTGCCAGCAGCCCCGGGACAGGTCAAGAGACCCAGTACTTC. This chain links TRBV7-9 with TRBJ2-5; 8 bases line up with TRBD1. V lost 5 bases, J lost 2 bases, and 4 bases stayed unmatched. Germline-derived CDR1 and CDR2 are SEHNR and FQNEAQ (reference sequence). The CDR3 is 14 residues long.

The count of this clone is one. The chain recombines TRBV19 with TRBJ2-1, with unresolved D. The CDR3 runs to 13 residues. Germline CDR1 is LNHDA and CDR2 is SQIVND (reference sequence). Trimming removed 7 bases at V and 5 bases at J, with 12 bases between. The CDR3, as DNA: TGTGCCAGTAATCAACGGTCGGACAATGAGCAGTTCTTC. Protein product: CASNQRSDNEQFF.

This clone has just one count. V gene TRBV13 combines with J gene TRBJ1-4, with a possible D match to TRBD1 (6 bases). CDR3 length: 13 amino acids. Trimming took 9 bases from V and 5 from J, leaving 13 bases between them. Germline V CDR1 and CDR2: PRHDT, FYEKMQ (reference sequence). CDR3 loop: CASTRGRNEKLFF. The CDR3 DNA reads TGTGCCAGTACCAGGGGTCGAAATGAAAAACTGTTTTTT.

The chain links TRBV2 to TRBJ2-5; D is perhaps TRBD2 (7 bases). Trimming took off 6 bases at V and 7 bases at J, with 15 bases between the two ends. The CDR3 contains 13 residues. Germline V gene sequence: CDR1 SNHLY, CDR2 FYNNEI. The CDR3: CASSPGGRRTQYF. The CDR3, as DNA: TGTGCCAGCAGCCCCGGGGGGCGGCGGACCCAGTACTTC. Supplemented by reference TRBV2 and TRBJ2-5, the full variable domain reads EPEVTQTPSHQVTQMGQEVILRCVPISNHLYFYWYRQILGQKVEFLVSFYNNEISEKSEIFDDQFSVERPDGSNFTLKIRSTKLEDSAMYFCASSPGGRRTQYFGPGTRLLVL.

The J gene is TRBJ2-3, the V gene TRBV5-1; 14 bases line up with TRBD2. The V gene's germline CDR1 is SGHRS and CDR2 YFSETQ. This CDR3 has 17 residues. The trim removed 1 base at V and 0 bases at J, leaving 1 base unmatched. The CDR3 region is CASSLWTSGGSTDTQYF. The CDR3 DNA sequence: TGCGCCAGCAGCTTGTGGACTAGCGGGGGGAGCACAGATACGCAGTATTTT.

The chain links TRBV7-9 to TRBJ1-6; D remains ambiguous. CDR1 is SEHNR and CDR2 is FQNEAQ in the germline V gene (reference sequence). CDR3 length: 14 amino acids. Trimming took 5 bases from V and 0 from J, leaving 5 bases between them. Here the CDR3 reads CASSPSSYNSPLHF. The DNA for the CDR3 is TGTGCCAGCAGCCCTAGCTCCTATAATTCACCCCTCCACTTT.

The V and J genes are TRBV5-6 and TRBJ1-1, with a possible D match to TRBD1 (5 bases). V was trimmed by 0 bases and J by 6 bases, leaving 6 bases between them. The CDR3 runs to 12 residues. Germline loops: CDR1 SGHDT, CDR2 YYEEEE. Written as DNA, the CDR3 is TGTGCCAGCAGCTTGGGCAGGGCTGAAGCTTTCTTT. Translation gives CASSLGRAEAFF. Together with reference TRBV5-6 and TRBJ1-1, the CDR3 gives the full variable domain: DAGVTQSPTHLIKTRGQQVTLRCSPKSGHDTVSWYQQALGQGPQFIFQYYEEEERQRGNFPDRFSGHQFPNYSSELNVNALLLGDSALYLCASSLGRAEAFFGQGTRLTVV.

The chain couples TRBV6-1 to TRBJ2-2; TRBD2 agrees at 9 bases. Germline lookup yields CDR1 MNHNS and CDR2 SASEGT. The CDR3 has 15 amino acids. Trimming removed 3 bases from V and 1 base from J; junction bases left unmatched: 0. The CDR3 DNA reads TGTGCCAGCAGTGAGCGGGGGGGGAACACCGGGGAGCTGTTTTTT. Its protein is CASSERGGNTGELFF.

The chain uses TRBV2 and TRBJ1-3; the D is unclear. Trimming took off 6 bases at V and 4 bases at J, with 10 bases between the two ends. The CDR3 spans 13 residues. In germline, CDR1 is SNHLY, CDR2 FYNNEI. CDR3 region: CASRADGGNTIYF. In DNA form, the CDR3 reads TGTGCCAGCAGAGCGGACGGCGGAAACACCATATATTTT.

This clone came up once. The chain links TRBV6-2 or TRBV6-3 to TRBJ2-5; D not certain. V dropped 5 bases and J dropped 2 bases, with 3 bases sitting between them. The CDR3 is 11 residues long. CDR1 is MNHEY and CDR2 is SVGEGT in the germline V gene. The CDR3 DNA sequence: TGTGCCAGCAGTCAACAAGAGACCCAGTACTTC. Amino acid sequence: CASSQQETQYF.

This clone appeared a single time. The rearrangement links TRBV19 to TRBJ1-6; 8 nucleotides line up with TRBD1. The germline V gene encodes CDR1 LNHDA and CDR2 SQIVND (reference sequence). The CDR3 is 15 amino acids. V lost 6 bases, J lost 13 bases, and 14 bases stayed unmatched. The CDR3, as DNA: TGTGCCAGTAGCCTTGTTGGGACAGGTGACTCCCCCCTCCACTTT. It codes for CASSLVGTGDSPLHF.

V usage is TRBV3-1 (or the pseudogene TRBV3-2) and J usage is TRBJ2-3; TRBD1 aligns across 8 bases. Per the germline V gene, CDR1 is LGHDT and CDR2 is YNNKEL (reference sequence). The CDR3 has 15 residues. V dropped 4 bases and J dropped 6; count of bases not matched to a gene: 9. The CDR3 DNA is TGTGCCAGCAGCCCATCTCAGGGGGCTGGGGATACGCAGTATTTT. It is translated as CASSPSQGAGDTQYF.